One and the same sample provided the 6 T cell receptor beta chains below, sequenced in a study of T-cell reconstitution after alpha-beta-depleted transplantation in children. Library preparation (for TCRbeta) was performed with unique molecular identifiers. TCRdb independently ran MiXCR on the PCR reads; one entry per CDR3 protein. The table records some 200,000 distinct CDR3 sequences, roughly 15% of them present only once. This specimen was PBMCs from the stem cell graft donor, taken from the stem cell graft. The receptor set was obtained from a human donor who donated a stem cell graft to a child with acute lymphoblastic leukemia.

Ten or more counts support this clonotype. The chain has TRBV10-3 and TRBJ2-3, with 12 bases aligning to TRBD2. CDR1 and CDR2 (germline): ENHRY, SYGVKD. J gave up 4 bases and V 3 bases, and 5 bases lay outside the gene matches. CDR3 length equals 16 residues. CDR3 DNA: TGTGCCATCAGTGAATATACTAGCGGGAGGCCAGATACGCAGTATTTT. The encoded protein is CAISEYTSGRPDTQYF.

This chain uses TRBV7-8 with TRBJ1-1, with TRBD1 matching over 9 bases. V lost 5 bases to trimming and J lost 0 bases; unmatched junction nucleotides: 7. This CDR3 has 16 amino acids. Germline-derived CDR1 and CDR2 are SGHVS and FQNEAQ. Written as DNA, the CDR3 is TGTGCCAGCAGCCCGTTTACAGGGGGCGTGAACACTGAAGCTTTCTTT. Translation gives CASSPFTGGVNTEAFF.

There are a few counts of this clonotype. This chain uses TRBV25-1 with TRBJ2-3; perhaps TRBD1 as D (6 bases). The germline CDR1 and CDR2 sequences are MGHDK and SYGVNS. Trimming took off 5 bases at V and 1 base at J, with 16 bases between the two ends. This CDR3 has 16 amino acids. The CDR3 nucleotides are TGTGCCAGCAGTCCCCCCAGGGGCCTTGGCACAGATACGCAGTATTTT. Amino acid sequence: CASSPPRGLGTDTQYF.

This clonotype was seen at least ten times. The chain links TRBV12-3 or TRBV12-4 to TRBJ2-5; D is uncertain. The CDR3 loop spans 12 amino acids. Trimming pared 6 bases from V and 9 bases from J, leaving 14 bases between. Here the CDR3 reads CASSLGPSPQYF. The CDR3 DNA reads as TGTGCCAGCAGCCTTGGTCCAAGCCCCCAGTACTTC.

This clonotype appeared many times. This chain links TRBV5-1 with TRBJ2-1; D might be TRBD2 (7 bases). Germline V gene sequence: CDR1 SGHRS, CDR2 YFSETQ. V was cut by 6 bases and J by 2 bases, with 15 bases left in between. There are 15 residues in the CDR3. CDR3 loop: CASIPQGGTYNEQFF. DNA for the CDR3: TGCGCCAGCATCCCACAGGGAGGGACCTACAATGAGCAGTTCTTC. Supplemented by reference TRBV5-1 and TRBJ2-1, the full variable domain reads KAGVTQTPRYLIKTRGQQVTLSCSPISGHRSVSWYQQTPGQGLQFLFEYFSETQRNKGNFPGRFSGRQFSNSRSEMNVSTLELGDSALYLCASIPQGGTYNEQFFGPGTRLTVL.

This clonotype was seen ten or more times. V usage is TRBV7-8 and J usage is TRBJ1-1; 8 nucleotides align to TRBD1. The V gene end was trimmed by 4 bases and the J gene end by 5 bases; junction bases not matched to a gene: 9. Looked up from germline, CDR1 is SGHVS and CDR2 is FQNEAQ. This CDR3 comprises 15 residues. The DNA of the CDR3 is TGTGCCAGCAGCTACGGAGGACAGGGAAGTACTGAAGCTTTCTTT. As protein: CASSYGGQGSTEAFF.